Below are 13 T cell receptor beta chains sequenced from a single sample in a study of CD8 T cells in Susac syndrome. Random hexamers were used to reverse transcribe 0.5 to 1 ug of RNA. From the immunoSEQ multiplex PCR reads, TCRdb called clonotypes with MiXCR, one entry per CDR3 protein. Of roughly 130,000 distinct CDR3 sequences detected, about 95% appear once; the ten largest clones hold roughly 0.12%. The sequenced material came from CD4+ T cells from PBMCs. Receptors originate from a human donor in good health.

The chain combines TRBV2 with TRBJ2-2; TRBD1 agrees at 12 bases. Per germline, CDR1 SNHLY and CDR2 FYNNEI. J gave up 0 bases and V 6 bases, and 8 bases lay outside the gene matches. The CDR3 extends over 18 amino acids. The CDR3: CASRAGTGGQANTGELFF. In nucleotides, the CDR3 is TGTGCCAGCAGGGCCGGGACAGGGGGCCAAGCGAACACCGGGGAGCTGTTTTTT.

The rearrangement joins TRBV2 to TRBJ2-1, with D perhaps TRBD1 (5 bases). From germline, CDR1 is SNHLY and CDR2 FYNNEI. This CDR3 is 14 amino acids long. V lost 5 bases to trimming and J lost 0 bases, with 8 bases between them. CDR3 DNA: TGTGCCAGCAGTAGACAGAGCTCCTACAATGAGCAGTTCTTC. It codes for CASSRQSSYNEQFF.

This chain links TRBV23-1 with TRBJ2-1; 9 bases align to TRBD2. TRBV23-1 is designated an ORF whose function remains uncertain. The CDR3 covers 14 residues. V lost 9 bases and J lost 7; bases outside the gene matches: 10. The CDR3 reads CASIELAGENEQFF. The CDR3 region has the DNA TGCGCCAGTATCGAGTTAGCGGGAGAGAATGAGCAGTTCTTC.

The rearrangement uses TRBV5-4 and TRBJ2-7; the D gene is possibly TRBD2 (5 bases). Germline V gene data show CDR1 as SGHNT and CDR2 as YYREEE (reference sequence). This CDR3 is built from 14 residues. Trimming cost V 2 bases and J 4 bases, with 13 bases left between them. The CDR3 is CASSLAGEMYEQYF. CDR3 coding DNA: TGTGCCAGCAGCTTAGCCGGGGAAATGTACGAGCAGTACTTC.

A single count supports this clonotype. The chain couples TRBV7-2 to TRBJ1-4; no firm D call. Per germline, CDR1 SGHTA and CDR2 FQGNSA. Trimming cost V 1 base and J 10 bases, with 7 bases left between them. CDR3 length equals 12 residues. The chain's CDR3 is CASSLDPRKLFF. The CDR3, as DNA: TGTGCCAGCAGCTTAGATCCGCGAAAACTGTTTTTT.

This clonotype was seen a handful of times. The chain links TRBV27 to TRBJ2-1; D may be TRBD1 or TRBD2 (5 bases each). This CDR3 has 11 residues. V gave up 3 bases and J gave up 9 bases, with 6 bases separating them. The germline CDR1 and CDR2 sequences are MNHEY and SMNVEV (reference sequence). CDR3: CASSLRGEQFF. For the CDR3, the DNA is TGTGCCAGCAGTTTGAGGGGTGAGCAGTTCTTC.

The chain has TRBV30 and TRBJ2-6, with unresolved D. Germline CDR1 and CDR2: GTSNPN and SVGIG (reference sequence). CDR3 length: 18 residues. V was shortened by 0 bases and J by 0 bases, with 15 bases between the two germline ends. The CDR3, as DNA: TGTGCCTGGAGTGTGTGGCTCCTACCCGGCTCTGGGGCCAACGTCCTGACTTTC. Its translation: CAWSVWLLPGSGANVLTF. Drawing the rest from reference TRBV30 and TRBJ2-6, the complete variable domain is SQTIHQWPATLVQPVGSPLSLECTVEGTSNPNLYWYRQAAGRGLQLLFYSVGIGQISSEVPQNLSASRPQDRQFILSSKKLLLSDSGFYLCAWSVWLLPGSGANVLTFGAGSRLTVL.

The V and J genes are TRBV29-1 and TRBJ1-1, with 9 bases aligning to TRBD1. The CDR3 totals 15 residues. V was pared by 1 base and J by 4 bases, with 7 bases of the junction left unmatched. Germline V gives CDR1 SQVTM, CDR2 ANQGSEA. CDR3 bases: TGCAGCGTTGAAGGCCACAGGGGGCGCAGCACTGAAGCTTTCTTT. It codes for CSVEGHRGRSTEAFF.

This clonotype was seen only once. J is TRBJ2-7 and V is TRBV4-1; 11 positions match TRBD1. This CDR3 is 19 amino acids long. Germline-derived CDR1 and CDR2 are MGHRA and YSYEKL. Trimming at V came to 0 bases and at J to 2 bases, leaving 12 bases not matched to a gene. The CDR3 sequence is CASSQDRVGPGQGAYEQYF. DNA of the CDR3: TGCGCCAGCAGCCAAGACCGGGTTGGTCCGGGACAGGGGGCCTACGAGCAGTACTTC.

V and J are TRBV15 and TRBJ1-4, with 8 bases fitting TRBD1. V shed 3 bases and J 8 bases; nucleotides not matched to a gene: 8. The CDR3 consists of 15 residues. The germline V gene encodes CDR1 LNHNV and CDR2 YYDKDF (reference sequence). In DNA form, the CDR3 reads TGTGCCACCAGCAGCTCGACAGGGGTGGAGGAAAAACTGTTTTTT. Amino acid sequence: CATSSSTGVEEKLFF.

V is TRBV7-7 and J is TRBJ2-7, with 8 bases aligning to TRBD1. This CDR3 contains 17 residues. The junction had 15 bases not matched to a gene; V was cut back by 5 bases and J by 3 bases. From germline, CDR1 is SSHAT and CDR2 FNYEAQ (reference sequence). This CDR3 reads CASSPLSGTGTHYEQYF. CDR3 coding DNA: TGTGCCAGCAGCCCGCTATCCGGGACAGGCACACACTACGAGCAGTACTTC.

The rearrangement uses TRBV7-9 and TRBJ2-7; perhaps TRBD1 as D (5 bases). The V end was cut by 1 base, the J end by 0 bases, with 13 bases between. The CDR3 runs to 16 residues. Looked up from germline, CDR1 is SEHNR and CDR2 is FQNEAQ (reference sequence). The CDR3, as DNA: TGTGCCAGCAGCTTAGACAGCCTAACAGGCTCCTACGAGCAGTACTTC. It encodes CASSLDSLTGSYEQYF.

The table lists this clonotype with a few counts. J is TRBJ2-7 and V is TRBV29-1; 9 bases fit TRBD1. The CDR3 has 15 amino acids. After removal of 4 bases from V and 0 bases from J, the junction contained 7 bases not matched to a gene. Germline V CDR1 and CDR2: SQVTM, ANQGSEA. CDR3 DNA: TGCAGCGTTGGGACAGGGGTCTCTCTCTCCTACGAGCAGTACTTC. This codes for CSVGTGVSLSYEQYF.